This TCR beta chain was identified in a study of T cell responses to AZD1222 COVID-19 vaccine. Per the germline V gene, CDR1 is MGHRA and CDR2 is YSYEKL. CDR3 length: 15 amino acids. The trim removed 0 bases at V and 9 bases at J, leaving 2 bases unmatched. Sequencing was performed with immunoSEQ multiplex PCR; in TCRdb, only in-frame clones are kept and a portion is missing. The sample has 150,000 to 250,000 clones, 90% to 95% seen once. Of note for this clone: Its antigen is not known.

General study findings and limits: Sampling captured repertoires only after the peak T cell response. Mapped onto spike, vaccine-associated CD4 TCRs spanned it and were dominant at 160-218 and 743-854. Per reports, nearly half of all spike-specific TCRs target regions that are unmutated in variants.

Both about-4-week and about-12-week second-dose recipients were combined. Sample: peripheral blood, taken 28 days after the second AZD1222 dose. V and J are TRBV4-1 and TRBJ1-6; 10 bases map to TRBD1. The sequence derives from an adult who received the AZD1222 COVID-19 vaccine. In DNA, the CDR3 is TGCGCCAGCAGCCAAGAATGGGACAGGGGTTCACCCCTCCACTTT. It specifies CASSQEWDRGSPLHF.